This record covers a single TCR beta chain. The sample originates from a study of siplizumab effects on memory and regulatory T cells. The protocol was immunoSEQ multiplex PCR, while the TCRdb copy is restricted to in-frame clones and leaves out a portion. The table includes 70,000 to 90,000 clones, 85% to 95% detected once. With 2 bases clipped from V and 5 bases from J, the junction kept 9 bases outside the gene matches. The length of the CDR3 is 15 residues. CDR1 and CDR2 (germline): SGHAT, FQNNGV. The chain uses TRBV11-2 and TRBJ2-7; TRBD2 agrees at 7 bases. Specimen: CD8+ T cells sorted from blood. This clonotype originated in a human donor in good health. The CDR3 loop reads CASSLLGLQWDEQYF. The DNA of the CDR3 is TGTGCCAGCAGCTTATTGGGACTACAGTGGGACGAGCAGTACTTC.